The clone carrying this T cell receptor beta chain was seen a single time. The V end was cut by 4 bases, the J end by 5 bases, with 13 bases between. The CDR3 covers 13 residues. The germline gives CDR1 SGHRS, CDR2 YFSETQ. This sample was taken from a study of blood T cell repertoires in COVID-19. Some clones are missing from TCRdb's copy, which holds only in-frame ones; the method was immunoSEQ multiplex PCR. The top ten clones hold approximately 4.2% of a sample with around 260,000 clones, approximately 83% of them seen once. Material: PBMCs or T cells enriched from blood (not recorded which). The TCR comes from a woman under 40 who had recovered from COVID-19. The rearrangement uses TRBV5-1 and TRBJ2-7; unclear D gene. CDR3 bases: TGCGCCAGCAGCAGAGACTTAGACCACGAGCAGTACTTC. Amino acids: CASSRDLDHEQYF.